This T cell receptor beta chain stems from a study of cytomegalovirus exposure and HLA in healthy donors. Study overall: The same platform as the roughly 700 first-cohort repertoires was used for the 120 validation repertoires, a later analysis reported.

This clone was counted once. What it recognizes is unknown. Using immunoSEQ multiplex PCR, the repertoire was profiled, and TCRdb retains in-frame clones only, with some absent. Of about 120,000 clones listed, roughly nine tenths were seen once; the top ten hold about 4.1%. The length of the CDR3 is 16 residues. In germline, CDR1 is SGHTA, CDR2 FQGNSA. V lost 7 bases, J lost 0 bases, and 9 bases stayed unmatched. Study-wide results and caveats: Confirmation was obtained in vitro that a few CMV-associated chains are specific for CMV antigens. Rare TCR sequences predominated, though certain public TCRs were found in many donors.

Sequenced input: PBMCs. The genes are TRBV7-2 and TRBJ2-3; the match to TRBD2 covers 8 bases. This sequence was found in a man aged 18 to 30 in good health and CMV-seropositive. Here the CDR3 reads CASTPTSGLSTDTQYF. The CDR3, as DNA: TGTGCCAGCACCCCTACTAGCGGTTTAAGCACAGATACGCAGTATTTT.